These T cell receptor beta chains were read from a single sample in a study of CXCR3-negative and CXCR3-positive naive CD8 T cells. TCRdb reprocessed the 5' RACE reads, with one entry per CDR3 protein and no DNA. This sample's table has over 100,000 distinct CDR3 sequences. Sequenced input: naive CXCR3+ CD8+ T cells from blood. The receptors derive from a human donor in good health. Some clones in this sample may be carry-over from other donors' samples. Both conserved end residues are part of each CDR3.

j_call v_call cdr3_aa
TRBJ2-1 TRBV7-2 CASSPRTIAGSQFF
TRBJ2-5 TRBV14 CASSQAAGVRGTQYF
TRBJ1-1 TRBV15 CATSRATLGDTEAFF
TRBJ2-5 TRBV3-1 CASSQAPNRDWGETQYF
TRBJ2-4 TRBV15 CATSFRGPNDIQYF
TRBJ1-3 TRBV12-3/TRBV12-4 CASSFDHTANTIYF
TRBJ2-1 TRBV6-5 CASSTPGTSGGANNEQFF
TRBJ2-7 TRBV28 CDSRSDRTPTYEQYF
TRBJ2-1 TRBV13 CASSFPPENEQFF
TRBJ1-1 TRBV7-9 CASSFGTADTEAFF
TRBJ2-7 TRBV20-1 CSTRGLAGNSYEKYF
TRBJ2-2 TRBV29-1 CSVLTGTGELFF
TRBJ2-3 TRBV28 CASSFFRDTLTDTQYF
TRBJ2-1 TRBV12-3/TRBV12-4 CASSPRTGTDNEQFF
TRBJ1-1 TRBV6-1 CASATLLNTEAFF
TRBJ2-7 TRBV15 CATSKGQGISYEQYF
TRBJ2-7 TRBV28 CASSLIPSVAYEQYF
TRBJ1-5 TRBV5-1 CASSLVDRVLLSNQPQHF
TRBJ2-7 TRBV20-1 CSARPTGEAYEQYF
TRBJ2-3 TRBV20-1 CSAKLAGVPSVTDTQYF
TRBJ2-1 TRBV24-1 CATSDLASGPYNEQFF
TRBJ2-1 TRBV2 CASSRGRAGAGYNEQFF
TRBJ2-2 TRBV10-3 CAISEGLAGANTGELFF
TRBJ2-1 TRBV27 CASSLMAGGGNEQFF
TRBJ2-7 TRBV3-1 CASSRVGGTYEQYF
TRBJ2-7 TRBV21-1 CASSKDPPSGVTYEQYF
TRBJ2-3 TRBV6-4 CASSDGGGRNTDTQYF
TRBJ2-1 TRBV28 CASSTPGLAGGLSYNEQFF
TRBJ2-3 TRBV7-9 CASSLVRVSPRTDTQYF
TRBJ2-7 TRBV4-1 CASSQGGELFSYEQYF
TRBJ2-5 TRBV11-2 CASRKSREQETQYF
TRBJ2-1 TRBV5-5 CASSLFHLLEGLASEQFF
TRBJ2-1 TRBV28 CASSFGLSYNEQFF
TRBJ2-7 TRBV5-5 CASSSPDRARREQYF